The 8 T cell receptor beta chains below come from one sample, sequenced in a study of blood T cell repertoires in COVID-19. The data were produced by immunoSEQ multiplex PCR, yet TCRdb's version contains in-frame clones alone and is incomplete. The sample lists 100,000 to 150,000 clones, approximately 81% occurring once. The sequencing input was peripheral blood. All receptors come from a man aged 40-55 years with active or convalescent COVID-19.

This clone has only one observation. The gene calls are TRBV5-1 and TRBJ2-1, with 10 bases aligning to TRBD2. The J segment lost 8 bases and the V segment lost 5 bases, leaving 10 bases of the junction unmatched. This CDR3 spans 15 amino acids. Germline CDR1 and CDR2: SGHRS and YFSETQ. The DNA of the CDR3 is TGCGCCAGCAGGGCGACTAGCGGGTTTTCCGATGAGCAGTTCTTC. Protein sequence: CASRATSGFSDEQFF.

The chain has TRBV18 and TRBJ1-1, with no clear D. V lost 2 bases and J lost 4, with 11 bases in between. This CDR3 region has 14 residues. CDR1 KGHSH and CDR2 LQKENI come from the germline V gene. As DNA, the CDR3 is TGTGCCAGCTCACCATATGAGGTGGGCACTGAAGCTTTCTTT. This encodes CASSPYEVGTEAFF.

J is TRBJ2-3 and V is TRBV5-1, with 7 bases fitting TRBD1. This CDR3 region has 17 residues. With 1 base clipped from V and 1 base from J, the junction kept 9 bases outside the gene matches. Germline CDR1 and CDR2: SGHRS and YFSETQ. The CDR3 DNA sequence: TGCGCCAGCAGCTTGCCCCAGACAGGGTTGGGCACAGATACGCAGTATTTT. Amino acids: CASSLPQTGLGTDTQYF.

V and J are TRBV5-5 and TRBJ2-7; 8 bases line up with TRBD1. Trimming at V came to 4 bases and at J to 0 bases, leaving 6 bases not matched to a gene. From germline, CDR1 is SGHKS and CDR2 YYEKEE (reference sequence). This CDR3 region has 15 residues. CDR3 bases: TGTGCCAGCAGCCTTGGACAGGGAAGCTCCTACGAGCAGTACTTC. Translation gives CASSLGQGSSYEQYF.

The chain employs TRBV5-6 and TRBJ1-1; the D is unclear. V lost 0 bases and J 3 bases, leaving 18 bases between the germline ends. The V gene's germline CDR1 is SGHDT and CDR2 YYEEEE. The CDR3 covers 17 residues. In nucleotides, the CDR3 is TGTGCCAGCAGCTTGGAGGTTCAGGCAGGAGCGGACACTGAAGCTTTCTTT. Residues: CASSLEVQAGADTEAFF.

V usage is TRBV27 and J usage is TRBJ2-7; 10 nucleotides match TRBD1. This CDR3 has 15 residues. Losses at the gene ends were 6 bases for V and 2 bases for J; bases not matched to a gene: 7. Germline CDR1 reads MNHEY; CDR2 reads SMNVEV (reference sequence). The CDR3 spells CASSGGTGVAYEQYF. CDR3 nucleotides: TGTGCCAGCAGCGGCGGGACAGGGGTTGCCTACGAGCAGTACTTC.

The chain recombines TRBV9 with TRBJ1-4; D is possibly TRBD1 (6 bases). The germline CDR1 and CDR2 sequences are SGDLS and YYNGEE. Trimming took off 4 bases at V and 5 bases at J, with 15 bases between the two ends. The CDR3 sequence is 15 residues long. CDR3 sequence: CASSPRGGGNEKLFF. The CDR3 bases are TGTGCCAGCAGCCCCAGGGGCGGCGGAAATGAAAAACTGTTTTTT. The entire variable domain, with the rest obtained from reference TRBV9 and TRBJ1-4, is as follows: DSGVTQTPKHLITATGQRVTLRCSPRSGDLSVYWYQQSLDQGLQFLIQYYNGEERAKGNILERFSAQQFPDLHSELNLSSLELGDSALYFCASSPRGGGNEKLFFGSGTQLSVL.

The CDR3 here is CASSYRSSYEQYF. CDR3 bases: TGTGCCAGCAGCTACAGGAGCTCCTACGAGCAGTACTTC. This chain joins TRBV5-4 and TRBJ2-7, with D perhaps matching TRBD1 (5 bases). V was pared by 3 bases and J by 0 bases, with 7 bases between. The CDR3 consists of 13 residues. The germline CDR1 and CDR2 sequences are SGHNT and YYREEE (reference sequence).